These 8 T cell receptor beta chains came from one sample sequenced in a study of vaccination and CD4 T cells after COVID-19. Treatment denoted: roughly ten-day PBMC culture with coronavirus spike peptide pools or control peptides (ViraFEST assay). Antigens of these TCRs are unknown. At the Johns Hopkins FTIC core, DNA taken from cultured CD4+ T cells was sequenced by way of the Oncomine TCR Beta short-read assay. TCRdb fed the PCR reads into MiXCR, producing one record per CDR3 protein. The sample includes about 18,000 distinct CDR3 sequences, around three quarters of them seen just once. The sequenced material came from CD4+ T cells from blood, cultured in vitro. The source is a human donor who had recovered from COVID-19.

About this clonotype itself: A read error may produce the germline difference seen at one junction end. This chain links TRBV28 with TRBJ1-2, with 10 nucleotides matching TRBD1. CDR1 is MDHEN, CDR2 SYDVKM, per germline. The CDR3 consists of 15 residues. The CDR3: CASSPGTGANYDYTF. For the CDR3, the DNA is TGTGCCAGCAGTCCCGGGACAGGGGCAAACTATGACTACACCTTC.

The chain joins TRBV20-1 to TRBJ1-4; D uncertain. The length of the CDR3 is 14 residues. Trimming took off 6 bases at V and 0 bases at J, with 11 bases between the two ends. Germline V gene sequence: CDR1 DFQATT, CDR2 SNEGSKA (reference sequence). The CDR3 loop is CSARFYATNEKLFF. The CDR3 DNA reads as TGCAGTGCACGTTTTTATGCAACTAATGAAAAACTGTTTTTT.

The rearrangement links TRBV14 to TRBJ1-1; D uncertain. This CDR3 region has 13 residues. Per the germline V gene, CDR1 is SGHDN and CDR2 is FVKESK. The germline V and J ends were trimmed by 4 bases and 1 base, with 7 bases remaining between them. The CDR3 region has the DNA TGTGCCAGCAGCCGGCTCAGGAACACTGAAGCTTTCTTT. Translating gives CASSRLRNTEAFF.

V gene TRBV15 combines with J gene TRBJ1-3; a possible D gene is TRBD1 (6 bases). V lost 3 bases and J lost 4, with 10 bases in between. The CDR3 extends over 14 amino acids. Germline loops: CDR1 LNHNV, CDR2 YYDKDF (reference sequence). This CDR3 reads CATSSGGPGNTIYF. The DNA for the CDR3 is TGTGCCACCAGCAGTGGGGGGCCCGGAAACACCATATATTTT.

This sequence joins TRBV6-1 and TRBJ1-5; maybe TRBD1 (5 bases). The CDR3 is 12 residues long. Per the germline V gene, CDR1 is MNHNS and CDR2 is SASEGT. The V end lost 2 bases, the J end lost 7 bases, and 6 bases lay between the germline ends. The CDR3: CASSEPGQPQHF. CDR3 nucleotide sequence: TGTGCCAGCAGTGAACCAGGGCAGCCCCAGCATTTT.

V and J are TRBV20-1 and TRBJ1-5; 10 bases fit TRBD1. The CDR3 is made up of 13 amino acids. V trimming: 3 bases; J trimming: 5 bases; junction bases outside the gene matches: 1. Germline V gene lookup returns CDR1 DFQATT and CDR2 SNEGSKA (reference sequence). CDR3 bases: TGCAGTGCTAGCGGGACAGGGGATCAGCCCCAGCATTTT. Translated, it gives CSASGTGDQPQHF.

The genes are TRBV28 and TRBJ2-5; tentative D call: TRBD1 (5 bases). The ends were cut back, 7 bases at V and 5 bases at J, with 20 bases in the middle. The CDR3 runs to 15 residues. Germline values: CDR1 MDHEN, CDR2 SYDVKM. The CDR3 protein is CASTLGLAGRETQYF. CDR3 DNA: TGTGCCAGCACCTTGGGCTTGGCAGGGCGGGAGACCCAGTACTTC.

This chain connects TRBV30 to TRBJ1-5; the D gene is possibly TRBD1 (6 bases). Germline V CDR1 and CDR2: GTSNPN, SVGIG (reference sequence). The length of the CDR3 is 14 residues. V gave up 3 bases and J gave up 7 bases, with 16 bases separating them. CDR3 nucleotides: TGTGCCTGGAGGGGCCAGGGGAGGTGGCAGCCCCAGCATTTT. Its protein product is CAWRGQGRWQPQHF. The whole variable domain, remainder taken from reference TRBV30 and TRBJ1-5, is SQTIHQWPATLVQPVGSPLSLECTVEGTSNPNLYWYRQAAGRGLQLLFYSVGIGQISSEVPQNLSASRPQDRQFILSSKKLLLSDSGFYLCAWRGQGRWQPQHFGDGTRLSIL.